This T cell receptor beta chain was identified during a study of neurological immune-mediated disorders. This clonotype was counted ten times or more. Antigen: not known. Time point given: longitudinal time-point 3. As healthy controls, volunteers from a blood bank in Maryland, USA, were used. Study-level points and caveats: None of the CDR3 amino acid sequences of expanded clones recurred across subjects, suggesting private repertoires in all groups.

The cDNA came from 5'RACE, which used 10-nucleotide random UMIs. Over 190 million TCR-beta sequences (from 15-18 subjects) were yielded by each sequencing run. A single record per CDR3 protein comes from TCRdb applying MiXCR to the 5' RACE reads. The sample has approximately 45,000 distinct CDR3 sequences; roughly 13% are singletons. The V gene's germline CDR1 is SEHNR and CDR2 FQNEAQ (reference sequence). This CDR3 spans 16 amino acids. Trimming at V came to 5 bases and at J to 0 bases, leaving 9 bases not matched to a gene. The specimen sequenced was PBMCs. The V and J genes are TRBV7-9 and TRBJ2-7; TRBD2 agrees at 8 bases. The TCR was taken from a man aged 25 to 45 in good health. CDR3 sequence: CASSPGSREGSYEQYF. CDR3 nucleotide sequence: TGTGCCAGCAGCCCCGGGAGCCGGGAGGGCTCCTACGAGCAGTACTTC.